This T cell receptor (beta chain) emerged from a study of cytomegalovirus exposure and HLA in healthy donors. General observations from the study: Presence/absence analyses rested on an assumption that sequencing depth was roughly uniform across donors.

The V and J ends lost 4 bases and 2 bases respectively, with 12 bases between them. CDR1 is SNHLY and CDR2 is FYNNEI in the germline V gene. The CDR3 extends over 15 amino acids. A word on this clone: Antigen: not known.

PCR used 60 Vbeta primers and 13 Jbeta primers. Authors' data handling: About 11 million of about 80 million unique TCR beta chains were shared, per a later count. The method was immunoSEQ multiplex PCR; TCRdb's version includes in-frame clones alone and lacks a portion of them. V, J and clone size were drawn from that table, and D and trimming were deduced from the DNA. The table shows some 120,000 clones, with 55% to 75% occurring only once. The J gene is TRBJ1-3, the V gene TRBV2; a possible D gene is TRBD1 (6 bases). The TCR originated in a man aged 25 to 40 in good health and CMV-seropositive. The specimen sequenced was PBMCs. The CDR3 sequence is CASSVIGGAGNTIYF. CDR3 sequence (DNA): TGTGCCAGCAGTGTGATTGGGGGCGCTGGAAACACCATATATTTT.